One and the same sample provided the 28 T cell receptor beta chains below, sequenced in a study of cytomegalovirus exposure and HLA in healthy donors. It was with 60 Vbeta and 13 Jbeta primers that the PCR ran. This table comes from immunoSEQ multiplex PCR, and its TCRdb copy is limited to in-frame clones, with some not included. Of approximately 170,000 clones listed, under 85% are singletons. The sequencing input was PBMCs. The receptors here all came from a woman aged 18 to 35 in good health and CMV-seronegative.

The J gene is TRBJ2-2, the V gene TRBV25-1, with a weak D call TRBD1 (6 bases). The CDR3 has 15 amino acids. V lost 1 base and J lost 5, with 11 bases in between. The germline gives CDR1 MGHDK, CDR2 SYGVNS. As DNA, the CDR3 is TGTGCCAGCAGTGAATCGACAGGTCTTACCGGGGAGCTGTTTTTT. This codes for CASSESTGLTGELFF.

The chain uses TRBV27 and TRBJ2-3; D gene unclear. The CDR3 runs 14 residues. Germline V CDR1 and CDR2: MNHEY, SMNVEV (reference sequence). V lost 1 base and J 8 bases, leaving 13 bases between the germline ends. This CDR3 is CASSLYRSAGTQYF. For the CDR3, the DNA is TGTGCCAGCAGTTTATATCGATCGGCAGGTACGCAGTATTTT.

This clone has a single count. CDR3: CATLTSGSRLAKNIQYF. The CDR3 nucleotides are TGTGCCACCTTAACTAGCGGGTCTAGACTAGCCAAAAACATTCAGTACTTC. The genes are TRBV2 and TRBJ2-4; 9 nucleotides align to TRBD2. The CDR3 length is 17 residues. The germline gives CDR1 SNHLY, CDR2 FYNNEI. The ends lost 10 bases at V and 0 bases at J; junction bases unmatched: 13.

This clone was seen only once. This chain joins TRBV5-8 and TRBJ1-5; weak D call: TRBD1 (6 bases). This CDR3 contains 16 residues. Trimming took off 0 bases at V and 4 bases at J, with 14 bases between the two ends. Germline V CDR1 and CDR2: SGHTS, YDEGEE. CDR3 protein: CASSLVAGVGNQPQHF. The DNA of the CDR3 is TGTGCCAGCAGCTTGGTGGCAGGGGTAGGGAATCAGCCCCAGCATTTT. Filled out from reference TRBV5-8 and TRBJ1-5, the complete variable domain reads EAGVTQSPTHLIKTRGQQATLRCSPISGHTSVYWYQQALGLGLQFLLWYDEGEERNRGNFPPRFSGRQFPNYSSELNVNALELEDSALYLCASSLVAGVGNQPQHFGDGTRLSIL.

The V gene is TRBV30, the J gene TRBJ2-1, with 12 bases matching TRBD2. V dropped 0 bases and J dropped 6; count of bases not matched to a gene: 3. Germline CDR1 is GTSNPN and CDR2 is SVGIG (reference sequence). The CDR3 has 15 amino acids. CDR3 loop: CAWSVLAGGRNEQFF. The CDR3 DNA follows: TGTGCCTGGAGTGTACTAGCGGGAGGCCGCAATGAGCAGTTCTTC.

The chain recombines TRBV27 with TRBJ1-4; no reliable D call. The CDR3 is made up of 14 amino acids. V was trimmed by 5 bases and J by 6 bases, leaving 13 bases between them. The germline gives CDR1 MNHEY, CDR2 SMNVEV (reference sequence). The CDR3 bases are TGTGCCAGCAGTCGTAGGCAGGATCATGAAAAACTGTTTTTT. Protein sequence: CASSRRQDHEKLFF. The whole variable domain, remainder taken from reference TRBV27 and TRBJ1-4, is EAQVTQNPRYLITVTGKKLTVTCSQNMNHEYMSWYRQDPGLGLRQIYYSMNVEVTDKGDVPEGYKVSRKEKRNFPLILESPSPNQTSLYFCASSRRQDHEKLFFGSGTQLSVL.

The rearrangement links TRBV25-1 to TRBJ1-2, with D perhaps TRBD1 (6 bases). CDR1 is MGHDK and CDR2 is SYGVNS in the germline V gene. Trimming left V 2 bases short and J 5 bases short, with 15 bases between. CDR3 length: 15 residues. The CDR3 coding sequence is TGTGCCAGCAGTGAACAGGGGAGGGGCAAGTATGGCTACACCTTC. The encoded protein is CASSEQGRGKYGYTF.

The CDR3 spells CASTPPDTDTQYF. The CDR3 bases are TGTGCCAGCACCCCCCCAGACACAGATACGCAGTATTTT. The chain links TRBV4-2 to TRBJ2-3, with D unresolved. This CDR3 has 13 amino acids. Germline CDR1 is LGHNA and CDR2 is YNFKEQ. V lost 7 bases to trimming and J lost 2 bases, with 10 bases between them.

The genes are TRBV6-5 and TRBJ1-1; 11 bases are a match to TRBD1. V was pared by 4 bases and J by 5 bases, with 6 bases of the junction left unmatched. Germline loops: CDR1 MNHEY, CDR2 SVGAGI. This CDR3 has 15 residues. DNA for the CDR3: TGTGCCAGCAGTTGGACAGGGGGCGGGAGAACTGAAGCTTTCTTT. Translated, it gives CASSWTGGGRTEAFF.

The CDR3 reads CASSVTGGGLTDTQYF. The CDR3 DNA reads as TGTGCCAGCAGCGTTACAGGGGGTGGACTCACAGATACGCAGTATTTT. The genes are TRBV9 and TRBJ2-3, with TRBD1 matching 8 bases. There are 16 residues in the CDR3. V was pared by 2 bases and J by 2 bases, with 7 bases of the junction left unmatched. Germline V gene sequence: CDR1 SGDLS, CDR2 YYNGEE.

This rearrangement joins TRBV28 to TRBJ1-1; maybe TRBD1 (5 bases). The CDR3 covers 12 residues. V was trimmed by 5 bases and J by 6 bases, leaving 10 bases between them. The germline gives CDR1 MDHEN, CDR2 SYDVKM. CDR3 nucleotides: TGTGCCAGCAGTCGACAGTTCTCTGAAGCTTTCTTT. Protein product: CASSRQFSEAFF.

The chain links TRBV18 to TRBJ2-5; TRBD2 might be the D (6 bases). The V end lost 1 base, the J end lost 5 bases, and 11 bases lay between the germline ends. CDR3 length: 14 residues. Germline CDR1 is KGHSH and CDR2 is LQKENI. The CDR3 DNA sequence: TGTGCCAGCTCACCACTCCTAGCGTCGGAGACCCAGTACTTC. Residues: CASSPLLASETQYF.

CDR3 region: CASSPAGTYTEAFF. In nucleotides, the CDR3 is TGTGCCAGCAGCCCCGCAGGGACTTACACTGAAGCTTTCTTT. V and J are TRBV7-3 and TRBJ1-1; tentatively, D is TRBD1 (5 bases). The CDR3 is 14 amino acids. Trimming pared 5 bases from V and 3 bases from J, leaving 13 bases between. CDR1 and CDR2 from the germline V gene are SGHTA and FQGTGA.

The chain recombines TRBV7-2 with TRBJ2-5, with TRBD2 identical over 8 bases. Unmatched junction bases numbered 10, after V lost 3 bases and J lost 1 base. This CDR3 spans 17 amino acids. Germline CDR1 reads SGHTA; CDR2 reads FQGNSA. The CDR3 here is CASSFFGRLATQETQYF. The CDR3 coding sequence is TGTGCCAGCAGCTTTTTTGGGCGACTAGCGACCCAAGAGACCCAGTACTTC.

Here the CDR3 reads CASSLYGTGDGYTF. CDR3 in DNA: TGTGCCAGCAGCTTATATGGGACAGGAGATGGCTACACCTTC. The V gene is TRBV7-2, the J gene TRBJ1-2; TRBD1 agrees at 8 bases. From germline, CDR1 is SGHTA and CDR2 FQGNSA. The CDR3 extends over 14 amino acids. With V trimmed by 2 bases and J by 6 bases, 5 bases remained unmatched. Supplemented by reference TRBV7-2 and TRBJ1-2, the full variable domain reads GAGVSQSPSNKVTEKGKDVELRCDPISGHTALYWYRQSLGQGLEFLIYFQGNSAPDKSGLPSDRFSAERTGGSVSTLTIQRTQQEDSAVYLCASSLYGTGDGYTFGSGTRLTVV.

DNA for the CDR3: TGTGCCAGCAGCCCAGGGGGAGTCACTGAAGCTTTCTTT. As protein: CASSPGGVTEAFF. The chain has TRBV16 and TRBJ1-1, with 7 positions matching TRBD1. Germline loops: CDR1 KGHSY, CDR2 FQNENV. Germline trimming cut 4 bases from V and 4 bases from J; bases unmatched to any gene: 3. The CDR3 is 13 residues long.

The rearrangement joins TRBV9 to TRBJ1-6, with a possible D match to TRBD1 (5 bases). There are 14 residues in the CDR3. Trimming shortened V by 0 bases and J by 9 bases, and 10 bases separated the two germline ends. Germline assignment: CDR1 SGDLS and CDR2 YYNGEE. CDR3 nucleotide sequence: TGTGCCAGCAGCGTAGCCGGGGGTGGTTCACCCCTCCACTTT. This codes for CASSVAGGGSPLHF.

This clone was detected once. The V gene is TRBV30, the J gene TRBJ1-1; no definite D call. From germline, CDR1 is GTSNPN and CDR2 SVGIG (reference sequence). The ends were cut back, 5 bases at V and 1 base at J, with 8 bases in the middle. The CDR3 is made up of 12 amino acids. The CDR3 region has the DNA TGTGCCTGGGGCCCCCCGAACACTGAAGCTTTCTTT. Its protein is CAWGPPNTEAFF.

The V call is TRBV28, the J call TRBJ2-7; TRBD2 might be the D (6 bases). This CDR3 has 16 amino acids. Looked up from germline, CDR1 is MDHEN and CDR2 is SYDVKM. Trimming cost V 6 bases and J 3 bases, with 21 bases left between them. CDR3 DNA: TGTGCCAGCAGCCGCCAGGTTTTCCGGGGGATCTACGAGCAGTACTTC. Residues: CASSRQVFRGIYEQYF. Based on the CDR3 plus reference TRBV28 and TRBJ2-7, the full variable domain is DVKVTQSSRYLVKRTGEKVFLECVQDMDHENMFWYRQDPGLGLRLIYFSYDVKMKEKGDIPEGYSVSREKKERFSLILESASTNQTSMYLCASSRQVFRGIYEQYFGPGTRLTVT.

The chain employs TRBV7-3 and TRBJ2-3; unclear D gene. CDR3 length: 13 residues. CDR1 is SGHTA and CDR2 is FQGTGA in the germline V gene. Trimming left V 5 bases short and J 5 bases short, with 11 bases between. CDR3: CASSHEWQDTQYF. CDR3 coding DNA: TGTGCCAGCAGCCACGAATGGCAAGATACGCAGTATTTT.

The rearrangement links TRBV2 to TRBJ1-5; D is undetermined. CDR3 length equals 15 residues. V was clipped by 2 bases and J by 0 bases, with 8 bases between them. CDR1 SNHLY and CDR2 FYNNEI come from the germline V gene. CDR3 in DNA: TGTGCCAGCAGTGAACGTGCGAATAGCAATCAGCCCCAGCATTTT. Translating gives CASSERANSNQPQHF.

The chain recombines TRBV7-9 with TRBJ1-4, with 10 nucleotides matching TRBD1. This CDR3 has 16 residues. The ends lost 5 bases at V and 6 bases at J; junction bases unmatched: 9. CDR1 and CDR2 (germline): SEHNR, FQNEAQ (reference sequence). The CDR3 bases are TGTGCCAGCAGCCGGAGTATAGGACAGGGGGATGAAAAACTGTTTTTT. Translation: CASSRSIGQGDEKLFF. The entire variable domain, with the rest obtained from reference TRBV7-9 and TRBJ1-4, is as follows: DTGVSQNPRHKITKRGQNVTFRCDPISEHNRLYWYRQTLGQGPEFLTYFQNEAQLEKSRLLSDRFSAERPKGSFSTLEIQRTEQGDSAMYLCASSRSIGQGDEKLFFGSGTQLSVL.

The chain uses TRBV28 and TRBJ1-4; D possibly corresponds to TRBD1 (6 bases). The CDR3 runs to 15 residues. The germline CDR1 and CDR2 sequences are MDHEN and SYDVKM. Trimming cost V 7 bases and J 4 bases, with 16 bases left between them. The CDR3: CASNIAGASNEKLFF. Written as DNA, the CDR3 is TGTGCCAGCAATATTGCGGGGGCTAGTAATGAAAAACTGTTTTTT.

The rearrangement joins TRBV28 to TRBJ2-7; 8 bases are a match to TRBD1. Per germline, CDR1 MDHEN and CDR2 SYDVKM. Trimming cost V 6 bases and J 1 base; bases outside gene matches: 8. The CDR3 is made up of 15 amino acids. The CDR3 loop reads CASSFQGAGSYEQYF. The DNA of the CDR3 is TGTGCCAGCAGCTTCCAGGGGGCCGGGTCCTACGAGCAGTACTTC.

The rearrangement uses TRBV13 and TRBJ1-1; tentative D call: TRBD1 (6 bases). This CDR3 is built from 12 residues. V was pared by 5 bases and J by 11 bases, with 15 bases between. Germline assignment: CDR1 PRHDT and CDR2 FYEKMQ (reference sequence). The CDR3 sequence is CASSPDGGLAFF. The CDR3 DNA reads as TGTGCCAGCAGCCCAGACGGGGGGCTTGCTTTCTTT.

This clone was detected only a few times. The CDR3 region is CASAQGRYTEAFF. In nucleotides, the CDR3 is TGTGCCAGCGCTCAGGGGCGATACACTGAAGCTTTCTTT. This sequence joins TRBV2 and TRBJ1-1, with D tentatively TRBD1 (6 bases). With 8 bases removed from V and 3 bases from J, the gap between germline ends came to 13 bases. The CDR3 covers 13 residues. Germline-derived CDR1 and CDR2 are SNHLY and FYNNEI. Combining the CDR3 with reference TRBV2 and TRBJ1-1 gives the whole variable domain EPEVTQTPSHQVTQMGQEVILRCVPISNHLYFYWYRQILGQKVEFLVSFYNNEISEKSEIFDDQFSVERPDGSNFTLKIRSTKLEDSAMYFCASAQGRYTEAFFGQGTRLTVV.

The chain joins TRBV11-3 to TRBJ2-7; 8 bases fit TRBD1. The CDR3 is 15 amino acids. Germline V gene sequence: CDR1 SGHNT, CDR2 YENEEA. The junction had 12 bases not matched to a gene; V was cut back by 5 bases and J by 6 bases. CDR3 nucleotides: TGTGCCAGCAGCGCGGCCGGGACAGGATGGTCCGAGCAGTACTTC. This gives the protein CASSAAGTGWSEQYF.

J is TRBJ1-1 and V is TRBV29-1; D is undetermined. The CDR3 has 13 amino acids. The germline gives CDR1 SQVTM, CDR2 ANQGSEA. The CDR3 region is CTLLKGEGTEAFF. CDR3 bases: TGCACCCTTCTGAAGGGCGAGGGCACTGAAGCTTTCTTT.